These T cell receptor beta chains were read from a single sample in a study of radiation and T cells in renal cell carcinoma. Only in-frame clones appear in the TCRdb table, and some are missing; sequencing was by immunoSEQ multiplex PCR. The sample has 150,000 to 190,000 clones, roughly 86% seen once. Sequences were derived from blood, sampled from a patient whose treatment included radiotherapy and nephrectomy. These receptors all come from a woman between 50 and 59 years old with renal cell carcinoma. Both conserved end residues are part of each CDR3. The D gene is left open where the match is weak.

d_gene	j_gene	v_gene	CDR3aa
-	TRBJ2-3	TRBV29-1	CSVDLTDTQYF
-	TRBJ2-2	TRBV6-1	CASSEALYTGELFF
TRBD2	TRBJ2-3	TRBV7-9	CASSLSGGPTDTQYF
TRBD1	TRBJ1-1	TRBV2	CASCRTAGGNTEAFF
-	TRBJ2-1	TRBV30	CAWAGTPILQFF
-	TRBJ2-3	TRBV2	CASTAGTASTDTQYF
-	TRBJ2-6	TRBV6-6	CASSYWSSGANVLTF
TRBD1	TRBJ2-7	TRBV5-7	CASSFPDRENYEQYF
TRBD1	TRBJ1-1	TRBV18	CASSRDSKNTEAFF
-	TRBJ1-1	TRBV7-8	CASSHRDIMVNTEAFF
-	TRBJ2-1	TRBV7-2	CASRWGVEQFF
TRBD2	TRBJ2-3	TRBV4-2	CASSQSLAAGADTQYF
TRBD1	TRBJ2-5	TRBV15	CATSRDLQGAYETQYF
-	TRBJ2-7	TRBV15	CATSRPGSNEQYF
TRBD2	TRBJ2-3	TRBV29-1	CSVTSLAGTDTQYF
TRBD1	TRBJ2-2	TRBV5-1	CASSLNVDRTTGELFF
-	TRBJ1-4	TRBV12-5	CASGLSSGIGDEKLFF
-	TRBJ2-3	TRBV18	CASSQDSLTDTQYF
-	TRBJ1-4	TRBV6-1	CASNRIGIEKLFF
TRBD1	TRBJ1-4	TRBV19	CASSAGTAFVVYQLFF
TRBD1	TRBJ2-7	TRBV4-3	CASSQRQGLYEQYF
-	TRBJ2-7	TRBV4-3	CASSRGTSTPEQYF
-	TRBJ1-1	TRBV2	CASSGVGGAFF
TRBD1	TRBJ2-3	TRBV5-4	CASSKDRADTQYF
TRBD2	TRBJ2-3	TRBV9	CASSVSAGASTDTQYF
-	TRBJ2-3	TRBV7-2	CASSLDYSDTQYF
TRBD1	TRBJ2-7	TRBV25-1	CASSEAGTGVYEQYF
-	TRBJ2-3	TRBV19	CASISGGGTQYF
-	TRBJ1-2	TRBV19	CASSRQGVNYGYTF
-	TRBJ2-5	TRBV9	CASSRHQLRPTQYF
-	TRBJ2-2	TRBV6-1	CASRNTGELFF
-	TRBJ2-5	TRBV9	CASSVGLQETQYF
-	TRBJ1-5	TRBV5-4	CASSRNPSSQPQHF
TRBD2	TRBJ2-7	TRBV7-2	CASSFGTSGGYEQYF
-	TRBJ2-2	TRBV11-3	CASRGDRAGELFF
-	TRBJ1-3	TRBV6-5	CASSYARTLSGNTIYF
TRBD2	TRBJ2-2	TRBV7-2	CASSLRTRGGVAGELFF
-	TRBJ2-3	TRBV2	CASSDVNSYDTQYF
-	TRBJ2-3	TRBV6-6	CASSYPDTQYF